This T cell receptor (beta chain) derives from a study of identical twins. TCRdb ran MiXCR on the 5' RACE reads and lists one entry per CDR3 protein. The data contain more than 1.5 million distinct CDR3 sequences, around 29% of them seen just once; the ten biggest clones take up around 0.3%. This clonotype was found many times. Germline CDR1 ENHRY, CDR2 SYGVKD. The CDR3 has 15 residues. The junction had 6 bases not matched to a gene; V was cut back by 7 bases and J by 3 bases. The sample comprised cord blood. The sequence came from a newborn girl in good health. The rearrangement links TRBV10-3 to TRBJ2-7; 13 bases fit TRBD2. CDR3 DNA: TGTGCCATCATGGATCGGACTAGCGGGAGCTACGAGCAGTACTTC. Protein sequence: CAIMDRTSGSYEQYF.